One sample yielded the 4 T cell receptor beta chains listed below, sequenced in a study of breast tumors, draining lymph nodes, adjacent tissues. Samples came from axillary lymph nodes draining the breast cancer. In TCRdb, the multiplex PCR reads were re-called with MiXCR into one record per CDR3 protein. This sample has 150,000 to 200,000 distinct CDR3 sequences, with roughly a third found just once. The specimen was axillary lymph node tissue. The receptors were sampled from a female donor with breast cancer. Some clones in this sample may be carry-over from other donors' samples.

This clonotype appeared many times. This could be a read error, since a much larger clone is one nucleotide away. The gene calls are TRBV20-1 and TRBJ2-7; TRBD2 matches 8 bases. The junction had 7 bases not matched to a gene; V was cut back by 0 bases and J by 6 bases. The CDR3 contains 14 residues. The V gene's germline CDR1 is DFQATT and CDR2 SNEGSKA (reference sequence). The CDR3 DNA follows: TGCAGTGCTAGAGACGTTAGCGGGAACTCCGAGCAGTACTTC. This gives the protein CSARDVSGNSEQYF.

To note about this clonotype: A clone one base away is much larger, so this may be a read error. The chain carries TRBV10-2 and TRBJ2-4, with unresolved D. Trimming removed 4 bases from V and 0 bases from J, with 13 bases in between. CDR1 is WSHSY and CDR2 is SAAADI in the germline V gene. The CDR3 totals 16 residues. The CDR3 DNA is TGCGCCAGCAGTGTCAGGTGGGGTGCAGCCAAAAACATTCAGTACTTC. Its protein is CASSVRWGAAKNIQYF.

Regarding this clonotype: The CDR3 end shows no conserved phenylalanine or tryptophan, and so a read error is likely. The DNA is omitted, as the CDR3 cannot be located on it reliably, and the CDR3 follows TCRdb's listing. Here the CDR3 reads CASSLAAL. The rearrangement uses TRBV9 and TRBJ2-1. Germline CDR1 and CDR2: SGDLS and YYNGEE. The CDR3 extends over 8 residues, inclusive of both ends.

The chain employs TRBV4-1 and TRBJ1-3; 7 bases are a match to TRBD1. CDR3 length: 17 amino acids. V lost 5 bases to trimming and J lost 0 bases; unmatched junction nucleotides: 10. CDR1 is MGHRA and CDR2 is YSYEKL in the germline V gene. The CDR3 is CASSTDRRRVSGNTIYF. The CDR3 nucleotides are TGCGCCAGCAGCACGGACAGGCGAAGGGTCTCTGGAAACACCATATATTTT.